Listed here are 16 T cell receptor beta chains from one sample, sequenced in a study of identical twins listed by TCRdb under 2016. Library generation was performed with 5' RACE. The sequencer was an Illumina HiSeq 2000. Using fastp at Q25 and MiXCR, TCRdb reprocessed the public reads and kept productive beta chains. When rows share a CDR3 protein, they turn into one entry using the most common DNA and genes. The sample has approximately 690,000 distinct CDR3 sequences on record, roughly 6% of them singletons. The ten largest clones capture about 2% of the sample. Source material: naive T cells sorted from blood. The cell subset or site label here, explained by the study, means: cells isolated with a human naive T-cell isolation kit. These receptor sequences come from a man aged 18 to 30 in good health.

This clonotype has at least ten counts. In nucleotides, the CDR3 is TGCAGCGTTGCTCTTAGGACAGTCTACGAGCAGTACTTC. Encoded protein: CSVALRTVYEQYF. This chain joins TRBV29-1 and TRBJ2-7; the D gene is possibly TRBD1 (6 bases). Germline CDR1 and CDR2: SQVTM and ANQGSEA. V was cut by 4 bases and J by 3 bases, with 13 bases left in between. The CDR3 loop spans 13 amino acids.

In its sample, this clonotype was seen a few times. V usage is TRBV2 and J usage is TRBJ1-6, with 9 nucleotides matching TRBD1. Germline CDR1 and CDR2: SNHLY and FYNNEI. This CDR3 has 16 residues. With V trimmed by 5 bases and J by 9 bases, 11 bases remained unmatched. CDR3 sequence reads: CASSSGRDRVGSPLHF. The CDR3 DNA is TGTGCCAGCAGTTCCGGCCGGGACAGGGTCGGTTCACCCCTCCACTTT.

This clonotype came up many times. The gene calls are TRBV29-1 and TRBJ1-1; no definite D call. V lost 2 bases and J 9 bases, leaving 13 bases between the germline ends. CDR1 and CDR2 from the germline V gene are SQVTM and ANQGSEA. The length of the CDR3 is 12 residues. The CDR3 DNA follows: TGCAGCGTTGAATCGCGCGCGGCACAAGCTTTCTTT. Protein product: CSVESRAAQAFF.

There are a few counts of this clonotype. This rearrangement joins TRBV24-1 to TRBJ2-2; no clear D. Germline V gene data show CDR1 as KGHDR and CDR2 as SFDVKD. The germline V and J ends were trimmed by 4 bases and 1 base, with 15 bases remaining between them. This CDR3 has 17 amino acids. The CDR3 here is CATSDVARTRNTGELFF. The CDR3 DNA is TGTGCCACCAGTGACGTCGCGCGGACGAGGAACACCGGGGAGCTGTTTTTT.

This clonotype was seen repeatedly, ten times or more. The V gene is TRBV7-9, the J gene TRBJ2-5; 7 positions match TRBD1. The J segment lost 2 bases and the V segment lost 4 bases, leaving 4 bases of the junction unmatched. Germline V CDR1 and CDR2: SEHNR, FQNEAQ (reference sequence). The CDR3 covers 14 residues. CDR3 sequence: CASSSGQPQETQYF. The DNA of the CDR3 is TGTGCCAGCAGCTCGGGACAGCCACAAGAGACCCAGTACTTC.

V usage is TRBV11-2 and J usage is TRBJ2-7; the match to TRBD1 covers 7 bases. Germline V gene sequence: CDR1 SGHAT, CDR2 FQNNGV. The CDR3 length is 14 residues. V lost 7 bases, J lost 1 base, and 7 bases stayed unmatched. The CDR3 loop reads CASKVPGQSYEQYV. The CDR3 nucleotides read TGTGCCAGCAAGGTCCCGGGACAGTCCTACGAGCAGTACGTC.

V and J are TRBV27 and TRBJ1-5; D not resolved. Between the trimmed V and J ends, which lost 2 bases and 3 bases, there was a span of 5 bases. CDR1 MNHEY and CDR2 SMNVEV come from the germline V gene (reference sequence). CDR3 length equals 13 residues. CDR3 bases: TGTGCCAGCAGTTTAGGAATCAATCAGCCCCAGCATTTT. Translating gives CASSLGINQPQHF.

This clonotype has just a few counts. The CDR3, as DNA: TGTGCCAGCAGCTTAGCAGGGAACGAAGCTTTCTTT. Translation: CASSLAGNEAFF. The rearrangement uses TRBV7-9 and TRBJ1-1; D is uncertain. CDR1 SEHNR and CDR2 FQNEAQ come from the germline V gene (reference sequence). V was cut by 0 bases and J by 8 bases, with 7 bases left in between. The CDR3 totals 12 residues.

This clonotype has only a few counts. V usage is TRBV11-2 and J usage is TRBJ1-1; D unresolved. Germline CDR1 and CDR2: SGHAT and FQNNGV. The V and J ends lost 5 bases and 0 bases respectively, with 13 bases between them. This CDR3 is 15 amino acids long. The CDR3 reads CASSPKLGMNTEAFF. The CDR3 region has the DNA TGTGCCAGCAGCCCTAAGTTGGGCATGAACACTGAAGCTTTCTTT.

At least ten counts were recorded for this clonotype. This chain links TRBV20-1 with TRBJ2-1; 9 nucleotides agree with TRBD2. CDR3 length: 17 amino acids. The V segment lost 0 bases and the J segment 4 bases; nucleotides outside the gene matches: 10. Per germline, CDR1 DFQATT and CDR2 SNEGSKA (reference sequence). In DNA, the CDR3 is TGCAGTGCTAGAGACCCTGAGGGGCTAGCGGGGTACAATGAGCAGTTCTTC. It codes for CSARDPEGLAGYNEQFF.

This clonotype appeared many times. The chain carries TRBV20-1 and TRBJ1-5; D is unclear. The CDR3 sequence is 10 residues long. Germline loops: CDR1 DFQATT, CDR2 SNEGSKA (reference sequence). Trimming pared 6 bases from V and 8 bases from J, leaving 8 bases between. The CDR3 sequence: CSAKIKPQHF. CDR3 DNA sequence: TGCAGTGCCAAGATAAAGCCCCAGCATTTT.

At least ten counts were recorded for this clonotype. The DNA for the CDR3 is TGTGCCAGCAGTCAGGGTGATGGCTACACCTTC. It encodes CASSQGDGYTF. The chain couples TRBV25-1 to TRBJ1-2, with D possibly matching TRBD1 (5 bases). Germline V lookup: CDR1 MGHDK, CDR2 SYGVNS. V lost 5 bases and J lost 6, with 7 bases in between. CDR3 length equals 11 residues.

This clonotype has at least ten counts. CDR3: CASSYDSNEKLFF. Here the CDR3 DNA reads TGTGCCAGCAGCTACGACAGTAATGAAAAACTGTTTTTT. The V call is TRBV7-7, the J call TRBJ1-4, with TRBD1 as a possible D gene (5 bases). Deletions cut 4 bases from V and 4 bases from J, with 7 bases between. The germline V gene has CDR1 SSHAT and CDR2 FNYEAQ (reference sequence). CDR3 length equals 13 residues. The complete variable domain, with remaining parts taken from reference TRBV7-7 and TRBJ1-4, reads GAGVSQSPRYKVTKRGQDVTLRCDPISSHATLYWYQQALGQGPEFLTYFNYEAQPDKSGLPSDRFSAERPEGSISTLTIQRTEQRDSAMYRCASSYDSNEKLFFGSGTQLSVL.

This clonotype has at least ten counts. This chain uses TRBV6-2 or TRBV6-3 with TRBJ2-7; TRBD1 matches at 9 bases. Unmatched junction bases numbered 3, after V lost 8 bases and J lost 4 bases. CDR1 is MNHEY and CDR2 is SVGEGT in the germline V gene. The CDR3 runs to 12 residues. The CDR3 sequence is CASGQGTYEQYF. DNA of the CDR3: TGTGCCAGCGGACAGGGGACATACGAGCAGTACTTC.

This clonotype was observed at least ten times. The chain uses TRBV28 and TRBJ2-1, with a possible D match to TRBD2 (5 bases). The V gene lost 3 bases and the J gene lost 7 bases, with 10 bases spanning the gap. The CDR3 covers 13 residues. Germline V gene lookup returns CDR1 MDHEN and CDR2 SYDVKM. CDR3 in DNA: TGTGCCAGCAGTTTGAGACTAAAGAATGAGCAGTTCTTC. As protein: CASSLRLKNEQFF.

J is TRBJ2-1 and V is TRBV5-1; D may be TRBD1 (6 bases). CDR3 length: 15 residues. The germline V gene encodes CDR1 SGHRS and CDR2 YFSETQ. Trimming stripped 3 bases from V and 8 bases from J, with 18 bases between. The CDR3 DNA is TGCGCCAGCAGCTCGCGTAAGTTGGGGGCGGATGAGCAGTTCTTC. Protein sequence: CASSSRKLGADEQFF.